The T cell receptor beta chain under discussion was sequenced for a study of human versus mouse CDR3 diversity and MHC coevolution. The overall study: Reported immunoSEQ sensitivity was one in 200,000 T cells, with reduced amplification bias. Samples had between roughly 0.6 x 10^7 and 1.7 x 10^7 valid reads. Study outcomes and limitations: By iCHAO1, human TCR beta clonotypes numbered roughly 1.7 million, the most.

Turning to this clone: What it recognizes is unknown.

Profiled with immunoSEQ multiplex PCR; TCRdb holds only in-frame clones, not every one. The sample yields around 77,000 clones, under 95% seen once. V lost 6 bases, J lost 5 bases, and 7 bases lay in between. Germline assignment: CDR1 MNHNY and CDR2 SVGAGI (reference sequence). The CDR3 is 11 amino acids. This chain connects TRBV6-6 to TRBJ2-5, with D perhaps matching TRBD1 (5 bases). The source of this sequence is a person aged 30-69 years in good health. Sequencing used naive CD4+ T cells from blood. Subset of the sample: CD45RO-negative CD62L-positive naive CD4 T cells. Here the CDR3 DNA reads TGTGCCAGCAGGGGGCCGGAGACCCAGTACTTC. As protein: CASRGPETQYF.